These 12 T cell receptor beta chains share one sample of origin, sequenced in a study of vaccination effects on CD4 cells after COVID-19. Sequencing was preceded by expansion of antigen-specific CD4+ T cells with viral peptide pools in the ViraFEST assay. Scientists isolated CD4+ T cells after an approximately ten-day culture period ended. Every participant took two doses of the BNT162b2 or mRNA-1273 vaccine. Assay: immunoSEQ multiplex PCR; the TCRdb copy retains only in-frame clones and omits some. The sample yields tens of thousands of clones, 60% to 75% seen once. Their antigens remain unidentified. This specimen consisted of CD4+ T cells from PBMCs cultured with HCoV-229E spike peptides, obtained after COVID-19 vaccination. These receptors came from a human donor who received a COVID-19 vaccine.

This sequence joins TRBV6-1 and TRBJ2-1; TRBD1 is a possible D gene (6 bases). This CDR3 has 12 residues. V dropped 3 bases and J dropped 8 bases, with 8 bases sitting between them. CDR1 and CDR2 (germline): MNHNS, SASEGT. CDR3 nucleotide sequence: TGTGCCAGCAGTGATTGGGGGCATGAGCAGTTCTTC. It yields the protein CASSDWGHEQFF.

This clone was detected only a few times. The rearrangement joins TRBV6-5 to TRBJ1-4; D may be TRBD1 (6 bases). The CDR3 length is 14 residues. The germline V and J ends were trimmed by 9 bases and 7 bases, with 18 bases remaining between them. Germline lookup yields CDR1 MNHEY and CDR2 SVGAGI. CDR3 in DNA: TGTGCCAGTGGTCCCCAGGGGTTTGGTGAAAAACTGTTTTTT. Its protein product is CASGPQGFGEKLFF.

V gene TRBV6-1 combines with J gene TRBJ1-2; 11 bases agree with TRBD1. Germline loops: CDR1 MNHNS, CDR2 SASEGT. The CDR3 consists of 16 residues. The trim removed 2 bases at V and 4 bases at J, leaving 6 bases unmatched. CDR3 region: CASSERTGGSSYGYTF. The CDR3 DNA reads TGTGCCAGCAGTGAAAGGACAGGGGGCAGTAGCTATGGCTACACCTTC.

V gene TRBV4-1 combines with J gene TRBJ1-2; possible D gene TRBD1, 5 bases. Between the trimmed V and J ends, which lost 1 base and 0 bases, there was a span of 15 bases. Germline loops: CDR1 MGHRA, CDR2 YSYEKL. There are 17 residues in the CDR3. CDR3 protein: CASSQGLRDPSNYGYTF. The CDR3 coding sequence is TGCGCCAGCAGCCAAGGGCTCCGGGACCCTTCTAACTATGGCTACACCTTC.

V usage is TRBV10-3 and J usage is TRBJ2-2; D not certain. Germline V lookup: CDR1 ENHRY, CDR2 SYGVKD. The CDR3 sequence is 13 residues long. Trimming stripped 6 bases from V and 6 bases from J, with 11 bases between. The CDR3 loop reads CAIRTQGPGELFF. CDR3 sequence (DNA): TGTGCCATCAGGACCCAAGGTCCCGGGGAGCTGTTTTTT.

This clone appeared a few times. The chain couples TRBV11-2 to TRBJ2-7, with 8 bases fitting TRBD1. The CDR3 is made up of 16 amino acids. Losses at the gene ends were 1 base for V and 0 bases for J; bases not matched to a gene: 5. Germline-derived CDR1 and CDR2 are SGHAT and FQNNGV. CDR3 nucleotide sequence: TGTGCCAGCAGCTTAGGTTGGGACAGGTCCTCCTACGAGCAGTACGTC. Protein sequence: CASSLGWDRSSYEQYV.

The chain combines TRBV28 with TRBJ1-5; possibly TRBD1 for D (5 bases). The CDR3 spans 12 residues. V lost 5 bases, J lost 5 bases, and 7 bases lay in between. Germline loops: CDR1 MDHEN, CDR2 SYDVKM. DNA of the CDR3: TGTGCCAGCAGTGAAGGGGATCAGCCCCAGCATTTT. This encodes CASSEGDQPQHF.

V usage is TRBV6-5 and J usage is TRBJ2-7, with 9 bases identical to TRBD1. Unmatched junction bases numbered 10, after V lost 6 bases and J lost 4 bases. The CDR3 totals 15 residues. Germline lookup yields CDR1 MNHEY and CDR2 SVGAGI. DNA for the CDR3: TGTGCCAGCAGCCTTGGGACAGGGAAAAGGTACGAGCAGTACGTC. It is translated as CASSLGTGKRYEQYV.

The V call is TRBV12-3 or TRBV12-4, the J call TRBJ1-5; D is undetermined. CDR3 length: 11 residues. V dropped 4 bases and J dropped 16 bases, with 14 bases sitting between them. Here the CDR3 reads CASSSGPTIHF. The CDR3 nucleotides read TGTGCCAGCAGTTCCGGGCCGACGATTCATTTT.

The CDR3 bases are TGTGCCTGGGGGTATGGGACAGGGAGCTCCTATAATTCACCCCTCCACTTT. It specifies CAWGYGTGSSYNSPLHF. This chain uses TRBV30 with TRBJ1-6; 9 bases are shared with TRBD1. The CDR3 spans 17 residues. Trimming removed 5 bases from V and 0 bases from J; junction bases left unmatched: 8. Germline CDR1 is GTSNPN and CDR2 is SVGIG (reference sequence).

The chain has TRBV7-8 and TRBJ2-7; a weak D match, TRBD1 (6 bases). This CDR3 contains 13 residues. Germline V gene data show CDR1 as SGHVS and CDR2 as FQNEAQ. Trimming removed 5 bases at V and 6 bases at J, with 14 bases between. CDR3 residues: CASSPEQGFEQYV. The CDR3 coding sequence is TGTGCCAGCAGCCCTGAACAGGGATTCGAGCAGTACGTC.

In this sample, this clone turned up a few times. The chain carries TRBV28 and TRBJ1-4; no clear D. The CDR3 extends over 13 amino acids. The germline gives CDR1 MDHEN, CDR2 SYDVKM. V lost 9 bases and J 0 bases, leaving 8 bases between the germline ends. The DNA for the CDR3 is TGTGCCAGTGAGAAGGCAACTAATGAAAAACTGTTTTTT. It specifies CASEKATNEKLFF.